Listed here are 9 T cell receptor beta chains from one sample, sequenced in a study of shared T cell receptors in the human thymus. Sequencing used immunoSEQ multiplex PCR; TCRdb keeps in-frame clones, though not all of them. The table shows hundreds of thousands of clones, with approximately 80% occurring only once. The sample was also linked to a second study, of human thymus T cells.

Sequenced sample: thymocytes. The receptors originated from a boy less than two years old with a congenital heart defect.

The chain carries TRBV18 and TRBJ2-5; TRBD1 is a possible D gene (5 bases). Trimming shortened V by 3 bases and J by 3 bases, and 14 bases separated the two germline ends. The CDR3 spans 15 residues. Per germline, CDR1 KGHSH and CDR2 LQKENI. The chain's CDR3 is CASSPSLEGEETQYF. Written as DNA, the CDR3 is TGTGCCAGCTCACCTTCTCTAGAAGGGGAAGAGACCCAGTACTTC.

This clone occurred once. V and J are TRBV28 and TRBJ2-3; 7 bases agree with TRBD2. Per the germline V gene, CDR1 is MDHEN and CDR2 is SYDVKM. The CDR3 is made up of 15 amino acids. V shed 6 bases and J 0 bases; nucleotides not matched to a gene: 6. The CDR3 sequence: CASSIVGGSTDTQYF. The CDR3 region has the DNA TGTGCCAGCAGCATAGTGGGGGGGAGCACAGATACGCAGTATTTT.

The CDR3 nucleotides are TGCAGCGTTGAAGGAGGAGCCGGATCCTACAATGAGCAGTTCTTC. This encodes CSVEGGAGSYNEQFF. This chain connects TRBV29-1 to TRBJ2-1; D is undetermined. Germline CDR1 reads SQVTM; CDR2 reads ANQGSEA. The V and J ends lost 1 base and 1 base respectively, with 11 bases between them. There are 15 residues in the CDR3.

This chain connects TRBV5-1 to TRBJ2-7; 9 bases align to TRBD2. J gave up 2 bases and V 0 bases, and 6 bases lay outside the gene matches. This CDR3 has 16 amino acids. The V gene's germline CDR1 is SGHRS and CDR2 YFSETQ. CDR3 loop: CASSLEELAGAYEQYF. The CDR3 nucleotides are TGCGCCAGCAGCTTGGAGGAGTTAGCGGGAGCCTACGAGCAGTACTTC.

The chain uses TRBV5-6 and TRBJ1-1; 7 positions match TRBD1. J lost 2 bases, V lost 4 bases, and 11 bases had no gene match. CDR3 length equals 16 residues. In germline, CDR1 is SGHDT, CDR2 YYEEEE. The CDR3: CASSPRGDSLNTEAFF. CDR3 bases: TGTGCCAGCAGCCCGCGGGGGGACAGTTTAAACACTGAAGCTTTCTTT.

The chain carries TRBV4-1 and TRBJ1-1; the D is unclear. From germline, CDR1 is MGHRA and CDR2 YSYEKL. The CDR3 is made up of 16 amino acids. V lost 0 bases to trimming and J lost 1 base, with 12 bases between them. The CDR3 DNA reads as TGCGCCAGCAGCCAAGATGGGAGAGGAACGAACACTGAAGCTTTCTTT. It is translated as CASSQDGRGTNTEAFF.

V usage is TRBV11-2 and J usage is TRBJ1-2; 7 nucleotides match TRBD1. CDR3 length: 19 residues. Germline V gene sequence: CDR1 SGHAT, CDR2 FQNNGV. V lost 1 base, J lost 1 base, and 15 bases stayed unmatched. CDR3 amino acids: CASSLVPGTEIPDNYGYTF. CDR3 nucleotide sequence: TGTGCCAGCAGCTTAGTCCCCGGGACAGAAATTCCTGATAACTATGGCTACACCTTC.

This rearrangement joins TRBV27 to TRBJ2-1; D is perhaps TRBD2 (6 bases). The CDR3 covers 17 residues. Trimming stripped 2 bases from V and 4 bases from J, with 18 bases between. Germline V gene data show CDR1 as MNHEY and CDR2 as SMNVEV (reference sequence). The CDR3 bases are TGTGCCAGCAGTTTAGGGCGGGAAAAGGAGATATACAATGAGCAGTTCTTC. Translated, it gives CASSLGREKEIYNEQFF.

The chain joins TRBV6-5 to TRBJ2-7, with D possibly matching TRBD2 (5 bases). The CDR3 has 16 amino acids. Germline V CDR1 and CDR2: MNHEY, SVGAGI. The V and J ends lost 4 bases and 2 bases respectively, with 18 bases between them. CDR3: CASSFHPRTGTYEQYF. For the CDR3, the DNA is TGTGCCAGCAGTTTCCACCCTAGGACGGGGACCTACGAGCAGTACTTC.